Sequencing of this T cell receptor beta chain was carried out in a study of brain T cells in children with intractable seizures (dated by TCRdb to 2020 to 2022). A note on the overall study: Resected brain tissue from 53 pediatric epilepsy surgery cases was initially screened for immune gene transcripts with a NanoString immunology panel. Of the roughly 12 selected surgery cases, pre-surgery blood was also sequenced for eight, so four had brain tissue only. The research as a whole found: Because sequencing depth differed between pre- and post-surgery blood, the absence of clones from the pre-surgery sample may reflect undersampling. The patients' HCMV serostatus was not known, and viral specificity was inferred solely from CDR3 sequence similarity.

Note on this clone: Its antigen is not yet known. The record has no base qualities; no much larger clone is one base away.

What the time point label conveys for this sample: blood from clinic visit 5 months post-surgery; TSC patient then seizure free. The surgery cases showing the highest brain T cell transcript signatures were chosen for TCR beta chain sequencing of brain tissue and, when available, of blood. Patients had been treated with at least one anti-epileptic drug before surgery. TCR-sequenced patients were children with drug-resistant epilepsy due to tuberous sclerosis complex, focal cortical dysplasia, Rasmussen encephalitis or hemimegalencephaly. The Monarch genomic DNA purification kit was used to extract bulk genomic DNA from unsorted brain tissue and whole blood. TCR beta chain sequences were generated from genomic DNA using the immunoSEQ assay. Per the source publication's procedure: CDR3 sequences not starting with the conserved framework cysteine at position 104 were manually removed. Clonality was calculated as one minus the normalized Shannon's Diversity Index, with values ranging from 0 (maximal diversity) to 1 (oligoclonal). Chi-squared comparison-of-proportions tests were used to check whether the frequency of the same CDR3 differed between samples, for example brain versus blood. Public clonotypes were identified by searching immuneACCESS, and similarity to known antiviral clonotypes was assessed with the VDJdb browser. Imported from immuneACCESS, the table was reduced by TCRdb to in-frame sequences with V and J called. These copies leave out some clones; in studies compared against another copy, an unresolved V gene accounts for under half, and the cause of the remainder is not known. V, J and clone size are those of that table, while D and trimming were read from the DNA. The sample has about 350,000 clones on record, roughly 93% of them singletons. The ten largest account for roughly 6% of the sample.

Taken from cysteine to phenylalanine, the CDR3 has 13 residues. Only the CDR3 DNA stays, 39 bases, in frame from base 1. Deletion took 0 bases off V and 4 bases off J, with a span of 9 bases between the germline ends. The germline V gene (reference sequence) gives CDR1 as GTSNPN and CDR2 as SVGIG. This sequence was found in a boy in the first two years of life with tuberous sclerosis and intractable seizures. The chain is assembled from TRBV30 and TRBJ2-5; the D region possibly corresponds to TRBD2 (6 bases align). Specimen: peripheral blood, collected approximately 5 months after surgery. Read as DNA, the sequence is TGTGCCTGGAGTGTACACGGGGGAGAGACCCAGTACTTC. It specifies CAWSVHGGETQYF.